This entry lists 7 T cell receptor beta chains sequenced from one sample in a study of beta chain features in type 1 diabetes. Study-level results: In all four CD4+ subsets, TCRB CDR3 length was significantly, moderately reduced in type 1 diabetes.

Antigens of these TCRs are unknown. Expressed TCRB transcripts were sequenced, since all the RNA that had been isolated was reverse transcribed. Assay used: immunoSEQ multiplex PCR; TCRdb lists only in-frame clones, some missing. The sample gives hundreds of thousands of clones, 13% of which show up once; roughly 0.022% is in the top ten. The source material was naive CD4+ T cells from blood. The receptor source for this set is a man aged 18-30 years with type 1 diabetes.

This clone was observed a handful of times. As DNA, the CDR3 is TGTGCCAGCAGTTTGGCACTAGGGGAGACCCAGTACTTC. It is translated as CASSLALGETQYF. This chain joins TRBV28 and TRBJ2-5; D possibly corresponds to TRBD2 (5 bases). In germline, CDR1 is MDHEN, CDR2 SYDVKM. V gave up 3 bases and J gave up 5 bases, with 10 bases separating them. The CDR3 length is 13 residues.

The CDR3 sequence: CASTPPQHVRPDTQYF. CDR3 coding DNA: TGTGCCAGCACCCCACCCCAGCACGTGAGGCCGGATACGCAGTATTTT. V usage is TRBV28 and J usage is TRBJ2-3; D is unclear. The CDR3 runs 16 residues. Germline values: CDR1 MDHEN, CDR2 SYDVKM. The V gene lost 7 bases and the J gene lost 6 bases, with 23 bases spanning the gap.

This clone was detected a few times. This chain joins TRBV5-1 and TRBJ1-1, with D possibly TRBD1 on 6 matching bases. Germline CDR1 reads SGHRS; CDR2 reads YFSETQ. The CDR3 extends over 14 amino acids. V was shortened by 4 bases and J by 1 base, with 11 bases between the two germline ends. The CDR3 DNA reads TGCGCCAGCAGCACTCAGACAGGGAACACTGAAGCTTTCTTT. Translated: CASSTQTGNTEAFF.

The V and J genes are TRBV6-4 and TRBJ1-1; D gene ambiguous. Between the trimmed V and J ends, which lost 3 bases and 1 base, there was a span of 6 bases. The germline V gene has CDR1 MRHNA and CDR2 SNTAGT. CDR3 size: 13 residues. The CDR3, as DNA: TGTGCCAGCAGTGAATTGGAGAACACTGAAGCTTTCTTT. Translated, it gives CASSELENTEAFF.

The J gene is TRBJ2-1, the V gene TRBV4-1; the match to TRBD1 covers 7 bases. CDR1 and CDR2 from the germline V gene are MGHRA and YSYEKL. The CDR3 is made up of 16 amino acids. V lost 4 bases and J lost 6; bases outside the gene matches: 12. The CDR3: CASSPLDSGQTNEQFF. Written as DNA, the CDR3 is TGCGCCAGCAGCCCATTAGATTCGGGACAGACCAATGAGCAGTTCTTC.

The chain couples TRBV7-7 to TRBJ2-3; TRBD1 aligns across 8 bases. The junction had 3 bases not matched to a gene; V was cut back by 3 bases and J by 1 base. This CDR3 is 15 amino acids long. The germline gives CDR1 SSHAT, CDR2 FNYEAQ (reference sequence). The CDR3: CASSLTGAGTDTQYF. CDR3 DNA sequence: TGTGCCAGCAGCTTGACAGGGGCAGGCACAGATACGCAGTATTTT.

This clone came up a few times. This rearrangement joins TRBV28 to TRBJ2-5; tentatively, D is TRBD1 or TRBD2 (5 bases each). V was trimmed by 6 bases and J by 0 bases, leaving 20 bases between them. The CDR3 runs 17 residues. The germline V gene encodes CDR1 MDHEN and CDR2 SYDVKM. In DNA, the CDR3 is TGTGCCAGCAGCTTAGGGTGGGGGTCTGGTAACCAAGAGACCCAGTACTTC. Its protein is CASSLGWGSGNQETQYF. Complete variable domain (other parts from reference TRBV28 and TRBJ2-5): DVKVTQSSRYLVKRTGEKVFLECVQDMDHENMFWYRQDPGLGLRLIYFSYDVKMKEKGDIPEGYSVSREKKERFSLILESASTNQTSMYLCASSLGWGSGNQETQYFGPGTRLLVL.